Listed below are T cell receptor beta chains from one sample, sequenced in a study of blood T cell repertoires in COVID-19. Libraries were prepared by immunoSEQ multiplex PCR; TCRdb keeps only in-frame clonotypes and omits some of them. Seen here are 400,000 to 500,000 clones, about 88% observed once, and the top ten hold approximately 1.5%. The sequenced sample was PBMCs or T cells enriched from blood (not recorded which). These receptors all stem from a woman between 18 and 29 years old who had been exposed to COVID-19. Each CDR3 is given without its conserved first and last residue. Each record gives: clone size, CDR3 length, J gene, D gene, V gene, CDR3 protein. The D gene is left open where the match is weak. Size tells how often a clone was seen (once, few, many) or the class of an expanded clone, and some rows leave it out.

few | 10 | TRBJ1-1 | NA | TRBV6-1 | ASSEAQGMAF
NA | 14 | TRBJ2-1 | TRBD1 | TRBV7-3 | ASSQYTGTGENEQF
once | 11 | TRBJ1-2 | NA | TRBV7-9 | ASSLARNYGYT
NA | 13 | TRBJ1-6 | NA | TRBV5-4 | ASSLDRVNNSPLH
NA | 11 | TRBJ2-1 | TRBD2 | TRBV10-3 | AITGTSGNEQF
NA | 13 | TRBJ2-7 | NA | TRBV5-4 | ASSLQGTGDYEQY
NA | 14 | TRBJ2-7 | TRBD1 | TRBV27 | ASSADRGQGPYEQY
NA | 13 | TRBJ2-1 | TRBD2 | TRBV28 | ASSPGTSGSGEQF
NA | 12 | TRBJ2-7 | TRBD2 | TRBV7-2 | ASSLAGGAYEQY
NA | 13 | TRBJ1-2 | NA | TRBV24-1 | ATSDFRKGNYGYT
few | 15 | TRBJ2-7 | TRBD1 | TRBV6-2/TRBV6-3 | ASSYSRTGTGGVEQY
NA | 13 | TRBJ2-5 | TRBD1 | TRBV12-5 | ASGLGNRGGETQY
once | 13 | TRBJ1-2 | TRBD1 | TRBV24-1 | ATSDNKQGSYGYT
NA | 10 | TRBJ1-1 | NA | TRBV5-6 | ASSSQDRTAF